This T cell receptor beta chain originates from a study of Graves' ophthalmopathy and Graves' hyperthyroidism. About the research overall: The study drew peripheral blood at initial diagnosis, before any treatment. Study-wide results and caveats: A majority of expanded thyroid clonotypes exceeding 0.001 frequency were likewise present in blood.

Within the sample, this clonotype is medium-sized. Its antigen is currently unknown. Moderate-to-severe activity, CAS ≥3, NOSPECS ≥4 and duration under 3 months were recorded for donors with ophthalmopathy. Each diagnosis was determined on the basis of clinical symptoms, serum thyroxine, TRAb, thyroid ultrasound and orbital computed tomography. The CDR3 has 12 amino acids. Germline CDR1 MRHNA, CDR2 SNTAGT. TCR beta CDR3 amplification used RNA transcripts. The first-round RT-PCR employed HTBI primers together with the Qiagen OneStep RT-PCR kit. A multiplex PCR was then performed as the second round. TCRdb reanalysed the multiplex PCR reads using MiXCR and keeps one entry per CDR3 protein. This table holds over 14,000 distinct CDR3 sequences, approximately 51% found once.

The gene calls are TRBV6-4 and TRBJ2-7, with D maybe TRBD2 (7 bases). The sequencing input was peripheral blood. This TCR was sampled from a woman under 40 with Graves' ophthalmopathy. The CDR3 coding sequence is TGTGCAAACCCGGGGGGCACCTACGAGCAGTACTTC. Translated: CANPGGTYEQYF.